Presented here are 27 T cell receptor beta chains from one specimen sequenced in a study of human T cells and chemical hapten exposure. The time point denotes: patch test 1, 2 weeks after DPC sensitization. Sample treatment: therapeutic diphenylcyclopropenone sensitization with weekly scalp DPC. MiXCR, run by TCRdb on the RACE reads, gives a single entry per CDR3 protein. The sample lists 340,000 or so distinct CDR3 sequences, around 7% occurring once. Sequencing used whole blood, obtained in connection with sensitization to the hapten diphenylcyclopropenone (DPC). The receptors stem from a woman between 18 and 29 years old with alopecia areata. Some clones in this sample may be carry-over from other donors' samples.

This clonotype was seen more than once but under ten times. CDR3 residues: CSARDNRGSYNEQFF. The CDR3 region has the DNA TGCAGTGCTAGAGACAACAGGGGTTCCTACAATGAGCAGTTCTTC. The genes are TRBV20-1 and TRBJ2-1; 7 bases are a match to TRBD1. The trim removed 0 bases at V and 1 base at J, leaving 3 bases unmatched. Per the germline V gene, CDR1 is DFQATT and CDR2 is SNEGSKA (reference sequence). This CDR3 region has 15 residues.

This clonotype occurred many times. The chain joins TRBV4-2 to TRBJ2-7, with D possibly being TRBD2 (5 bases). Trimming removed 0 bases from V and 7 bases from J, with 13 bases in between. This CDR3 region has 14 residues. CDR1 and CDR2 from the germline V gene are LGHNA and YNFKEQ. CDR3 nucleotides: TGTGCCAGCAGCCAAGATGTTAACCGAGGGGAGCAGTACTTC. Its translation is CASSQDVNRGEQYF.

The CDR3 DNA reads TGTGCCAGCCCCGAAAGGGGGGCGATCACTGAAGCTTTCTTT. Translating gives CASPERGAITEAFF. This chain uses TRBV21-1 with TRBJ1-1; TRBD1, the table's D call, lacks a check against the DNA. TRBV21-1 is marked as a pseudogene. This CDR3 region has 14 residues.

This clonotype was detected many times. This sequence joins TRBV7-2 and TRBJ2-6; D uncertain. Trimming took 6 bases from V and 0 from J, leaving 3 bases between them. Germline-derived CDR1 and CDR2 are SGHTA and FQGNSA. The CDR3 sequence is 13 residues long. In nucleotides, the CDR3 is TGTGCCAGCAGGATCTCTGGGGCCAACGTCCTGACTTTC. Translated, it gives CASRISGANVLTF.

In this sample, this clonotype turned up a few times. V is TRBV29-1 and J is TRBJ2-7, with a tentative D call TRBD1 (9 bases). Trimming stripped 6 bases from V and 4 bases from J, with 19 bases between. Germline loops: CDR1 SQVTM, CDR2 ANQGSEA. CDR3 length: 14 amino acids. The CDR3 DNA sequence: TGCAGCGTGACGGGGGGGACAGGGAAATACGAGCAGTACTTC. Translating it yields CSVTGGTGKYEQYF.

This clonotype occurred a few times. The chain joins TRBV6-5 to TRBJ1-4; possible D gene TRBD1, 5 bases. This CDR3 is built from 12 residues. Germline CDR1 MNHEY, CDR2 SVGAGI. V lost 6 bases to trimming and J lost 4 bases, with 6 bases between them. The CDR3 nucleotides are TGTGCCAGCAGAGGGGATAATGAAAAACTGTTTTTT. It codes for CASRGDNEKLFF.

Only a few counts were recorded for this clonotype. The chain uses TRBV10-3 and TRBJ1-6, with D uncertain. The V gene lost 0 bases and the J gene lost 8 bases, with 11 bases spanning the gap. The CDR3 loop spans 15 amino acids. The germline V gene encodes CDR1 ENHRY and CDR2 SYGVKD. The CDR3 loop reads CAISESVFRDSPLHF. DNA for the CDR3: TGTGCCATCAGTGAGTCGGTATTCCGTGATTCACCCCTCCACTTT.

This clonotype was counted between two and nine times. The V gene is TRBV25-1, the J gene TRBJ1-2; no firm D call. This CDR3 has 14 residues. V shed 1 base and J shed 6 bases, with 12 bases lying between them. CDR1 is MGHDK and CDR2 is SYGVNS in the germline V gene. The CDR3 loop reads CASSEFDEFNGYTF. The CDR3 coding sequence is TGTGCCAGCAGTGAATTCGACGAGTTCAATGGCTACACCTTC.

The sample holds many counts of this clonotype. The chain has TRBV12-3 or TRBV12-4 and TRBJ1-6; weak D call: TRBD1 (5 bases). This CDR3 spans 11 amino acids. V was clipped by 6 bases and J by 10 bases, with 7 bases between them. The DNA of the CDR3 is TGTGCCAGCAGAGACAGCTCACCCCTCCACTTT. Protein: CASRDSSPLHF.

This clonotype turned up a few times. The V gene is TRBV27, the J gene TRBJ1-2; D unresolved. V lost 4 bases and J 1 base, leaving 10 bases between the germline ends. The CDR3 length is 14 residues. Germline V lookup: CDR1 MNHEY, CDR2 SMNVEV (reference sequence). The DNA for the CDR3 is TGTGCCAGCAGTTGGAAGGGTAGTAACTATGGCTACACCTTC. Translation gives CASSWKGSNYGYTF.

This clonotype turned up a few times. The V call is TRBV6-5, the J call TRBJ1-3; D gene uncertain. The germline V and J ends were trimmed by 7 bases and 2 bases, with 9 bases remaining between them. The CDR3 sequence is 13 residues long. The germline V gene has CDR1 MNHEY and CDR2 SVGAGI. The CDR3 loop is CASTRMAGNTIYF. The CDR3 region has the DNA TGTGCCAGCACCCGGATGGCTGGAAACACCATATATTTT.

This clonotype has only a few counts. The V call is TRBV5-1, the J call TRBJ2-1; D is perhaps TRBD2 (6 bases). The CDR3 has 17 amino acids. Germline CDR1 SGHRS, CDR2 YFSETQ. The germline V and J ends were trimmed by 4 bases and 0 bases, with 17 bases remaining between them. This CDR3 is CASSLNLGLSSYNEQFF. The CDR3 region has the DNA TGCGCCAGCAGCCTAAACTTGGGACTTAGCTCCTACAATGAGCAGTTCTTC.

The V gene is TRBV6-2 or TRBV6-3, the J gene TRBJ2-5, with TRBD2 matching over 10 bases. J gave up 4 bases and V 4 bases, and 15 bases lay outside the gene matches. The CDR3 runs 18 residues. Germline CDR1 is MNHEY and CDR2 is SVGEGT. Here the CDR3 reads CASSSGASGGPGIETQYF. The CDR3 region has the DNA TGTGCCAGCAGTTCCGGGGCTAGCGGGGGCCCGGGCATAGAGACCCAGTACTTC.

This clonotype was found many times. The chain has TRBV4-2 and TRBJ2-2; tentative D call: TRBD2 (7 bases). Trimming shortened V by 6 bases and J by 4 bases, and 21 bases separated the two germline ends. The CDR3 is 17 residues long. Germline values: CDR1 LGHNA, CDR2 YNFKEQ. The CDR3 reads CASRHSQEGGTTGELFF. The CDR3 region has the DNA TGTGCCAGCAGGCACTCTCAAGAGGGGGGGACCACCGGGGAGCTGTTTTTT.

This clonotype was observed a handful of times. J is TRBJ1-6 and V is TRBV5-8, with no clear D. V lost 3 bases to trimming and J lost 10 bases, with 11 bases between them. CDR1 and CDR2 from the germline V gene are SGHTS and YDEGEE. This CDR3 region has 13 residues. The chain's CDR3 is CASSSSPQSPLHF. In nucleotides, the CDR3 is TGTGCCAGCAGCTCGTCCCCCCAGTCACCCCTCCACTTT.

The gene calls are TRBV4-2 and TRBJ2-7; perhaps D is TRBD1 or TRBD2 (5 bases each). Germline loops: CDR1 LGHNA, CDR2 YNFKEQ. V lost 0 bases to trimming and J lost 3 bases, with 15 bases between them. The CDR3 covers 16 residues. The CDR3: CASSQDRSGTGYEQYF. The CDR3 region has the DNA TGTGCCAGCAGCCAAGATAGGTCAGGGACCGGCTACGAGCAGTACTTC.

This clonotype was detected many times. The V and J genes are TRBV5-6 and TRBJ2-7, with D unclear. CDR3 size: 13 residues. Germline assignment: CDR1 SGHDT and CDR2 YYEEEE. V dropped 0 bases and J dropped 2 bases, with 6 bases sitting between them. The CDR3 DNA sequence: TGTGCCAGCAGCTTGGCCTCCACCTACGAGCAGTACTTC. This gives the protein CASSLASTYEQYF.

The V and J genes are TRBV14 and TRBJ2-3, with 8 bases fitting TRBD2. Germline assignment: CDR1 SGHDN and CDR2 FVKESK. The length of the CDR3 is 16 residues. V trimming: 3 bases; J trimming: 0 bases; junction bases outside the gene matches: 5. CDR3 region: CASSQSGGASTDTQYF. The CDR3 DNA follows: TGTGCCAGCAGCCAGAGCGGGGGAGCGAGCACAGATACGCAGTATTTT.

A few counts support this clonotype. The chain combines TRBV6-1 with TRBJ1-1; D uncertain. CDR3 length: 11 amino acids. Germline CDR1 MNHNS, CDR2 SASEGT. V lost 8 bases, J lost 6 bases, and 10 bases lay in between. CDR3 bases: TGTGCCAGCGGGGAGGTATCTGAAGCTTTCTTT. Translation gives CASGEVSEAFF.

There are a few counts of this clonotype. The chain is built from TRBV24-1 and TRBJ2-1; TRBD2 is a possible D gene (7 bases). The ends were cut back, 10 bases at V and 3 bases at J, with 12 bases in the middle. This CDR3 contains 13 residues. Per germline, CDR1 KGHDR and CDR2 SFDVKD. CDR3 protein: CATGGGDYNEQFF. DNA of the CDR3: TGTGCCACGGGGGGGGGCGACTACAATGAGCAGTTCTTC.

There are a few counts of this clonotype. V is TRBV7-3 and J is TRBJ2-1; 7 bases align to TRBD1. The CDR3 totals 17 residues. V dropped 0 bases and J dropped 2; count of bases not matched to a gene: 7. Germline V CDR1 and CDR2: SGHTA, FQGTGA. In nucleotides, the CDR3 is TGTGCCAGCAGCTTAACTTTTACAGGGGAGACCTACAATGAGCAGTTCTTC. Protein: CASSLTFTGETYNEQFF.

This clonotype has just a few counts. The CDR3 bases are TGTGCCAGCAGCCAAGAACCGGGTCGGGACGGACCTTACTACGAGCAGTACTTC. The encoded protein is CASSQEPGRDGPYYEQYF. The chain uses TRBV4-2 and TRBJ2-7; the D call may be TRBD1 or TRBD2 (5 bases each). The CDR3 has 18 residues. With 0 bases removed from V and 3 bases from J, the gap between germline ends came to 21 bases. Looked up from germline, CDR1 is LGHNA and CDR2 is YNFKEQ.

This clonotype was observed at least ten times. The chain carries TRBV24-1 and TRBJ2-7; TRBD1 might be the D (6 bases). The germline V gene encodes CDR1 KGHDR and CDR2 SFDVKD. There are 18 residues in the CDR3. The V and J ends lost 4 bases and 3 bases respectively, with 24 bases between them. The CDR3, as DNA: TGTGCCACCAGTGACGCCGAAGCCGCGACAGGACCTGGCTACGAGCAGTACTTC. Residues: CATSDAEAATGPGYEQYF.

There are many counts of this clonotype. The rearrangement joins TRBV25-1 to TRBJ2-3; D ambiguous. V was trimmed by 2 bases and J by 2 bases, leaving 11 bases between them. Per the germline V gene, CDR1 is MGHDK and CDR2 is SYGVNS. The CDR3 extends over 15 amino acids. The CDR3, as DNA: TGTGCCAGCAGTGAAAACCGAAGTCCCACAGATACGCAGTATTTT. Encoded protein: CASSENRSPTDTQYF.

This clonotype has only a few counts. The DNA of the CDR3 is TGCGCCAGCAGCCACCTAGCGGGGGGAGAAACCTACGAGCAGTACTTC. It is translated as CASSHLAGGETYEQYF. V gene TRBV5-1 combines with J gene TRBJ2-7; 11 nucleotides agree with TRBD2. This CDR3 has 16 residues. Germline CDR1 and CDR2: SGHRS and YFSETQ. Trimming took 4 bases from V and 2 from J; bases not matched to a gene: 8.

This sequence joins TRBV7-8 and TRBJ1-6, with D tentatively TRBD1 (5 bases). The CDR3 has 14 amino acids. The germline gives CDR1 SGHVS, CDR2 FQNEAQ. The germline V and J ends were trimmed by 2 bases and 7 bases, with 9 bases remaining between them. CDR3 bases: TGTGCCAGCAGCTTAAAGGGGAACAATTCACCCCTCCACTTT. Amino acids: CASSLKGNNSPLHF. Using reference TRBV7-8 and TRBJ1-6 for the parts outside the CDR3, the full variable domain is GAGVSQSPRYKVAKRGQDVALRCDPISGHVSLFWYQQALGQGPEFLTYFQNEAQLDKSGLPSDRFFAERPEGSVSTLKIQRTQQEDSAVYLCASSLKGNNSPLHFGNGTRLTVT.

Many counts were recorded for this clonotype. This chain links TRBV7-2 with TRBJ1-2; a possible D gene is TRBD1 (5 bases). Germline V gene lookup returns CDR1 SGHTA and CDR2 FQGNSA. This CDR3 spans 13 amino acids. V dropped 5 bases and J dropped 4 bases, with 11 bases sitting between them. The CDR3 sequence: CASSRDSSYGYTF. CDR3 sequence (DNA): TGTGCCAGCAGCCGAGACAGTTCCTATGGCTACACCTTC.